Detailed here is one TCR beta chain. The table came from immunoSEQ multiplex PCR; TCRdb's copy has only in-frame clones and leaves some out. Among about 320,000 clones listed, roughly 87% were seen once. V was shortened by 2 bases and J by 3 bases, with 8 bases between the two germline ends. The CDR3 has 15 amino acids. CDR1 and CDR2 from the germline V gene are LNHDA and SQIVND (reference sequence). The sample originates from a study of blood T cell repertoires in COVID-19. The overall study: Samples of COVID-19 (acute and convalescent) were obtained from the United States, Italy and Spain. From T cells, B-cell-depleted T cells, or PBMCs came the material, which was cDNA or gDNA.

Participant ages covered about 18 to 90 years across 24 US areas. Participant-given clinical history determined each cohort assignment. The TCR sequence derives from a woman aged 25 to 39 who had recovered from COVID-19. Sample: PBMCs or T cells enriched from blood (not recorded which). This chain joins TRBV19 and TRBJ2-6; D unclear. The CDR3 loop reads CASSIPGSGANVLTF. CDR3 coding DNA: TGTGCCAGTAGTATACCCGGTAGTGGGGCCAACGTCCTGACTTTC.